Below are 22 T cell receptor beta chains sequenced from a single sample in a study of technical replicates of blood from several donors. Profiling relied on immunoSEQ multiplex PCR, and the TCRdb table lists in-frame clones only, not all of them. The table records about 67,000 clones, 95% to 97% of them present only once. The sequencing input was T cells isolated from PBMCs. Source of these receptors: a human donor in good health.

This chain joins TRBV5-6 and TRBJ1-3; no firm D call. Deletions cut 0 bases from V and 0 bases from J, with 13 bases between. CDR3 length equals 17 residues. Germline assignment: CDR1 SGHDT and CDR2 YYEEEE. For the CDR3, the DNA is TGTGCCAGCAGCTTGGTTAACCTACAGAGCTCTGGAAACACCATATATTTT. Residues: CASSLVNLQSSGNTIYF.

CDR3 sequence: CASSLGGTPSYEQYF. Here the CDR3 DNA reads TGTGCCAGCAGCTTAGGTGGGACACCCTCCTACGAGCAGTACTTC. V and J are TRBV11-2 and TRBJ2-7; possibly TRBD1 for D (6 bases). Germline CDR1 is SGHAT and CDR2 is FQNNGV. V was shortened by 1 base and J by 0 bases, with 10 bases between the two germline ends. The CDR3 runs to 15 residues.

V usage is TRBV29-1 and J usage is TRBJ1-5, with D possibly TRBD1 on 6 matching bases. This CDR3 is 13 amino acids long. V was shortened by 2 bases and J by 7 bases, with 12 bases between the two germline ends. Germline V gene lookup returns CDR1 SQVTM and CDR2 ANQGSEA. The CDR3 region has the DNA TGCAGCGTTGAACTAGGGGGTGGACAGCCCCAGCATTTT. Amino acids: CSVELGGGQPQHF.

This clone appeared a single time. The chain employs TRBV15 and TRBJ2-7, with 10 positions matching TRBD1. The V gene's germline CDR1 is LNHNV and CDR2 YYDKDF (reference sequence). V lost 9 bases, J lost 4 bases, and 12 bases stayed unmatched. The CDR3 sequence is 15 residues long. This CDR3 reads CATSRDRGILYEQYF. The CDR3 nucleotides read TGTGCCACGAGCCGGGACAGGGGAATACTTTACGAGCAGTACTTC.

V is TRBV9 and J is TRBJ1-1; D may be TRBD1 (5 bases). The CDR3 has 13 amino acids. Germline V gene lookup returns CDR1 SGDLS and CDR2 YYNGEE. Trimming removed 3 bases from V and 4 bases from J, with 10 bases in between. This CDR3 reads CASSGGGATEAFF. CDR3 DNA sequence: TGTGCCAGCAGCGGGGGAGGGGCCACTGAAGCTTTCTTT.

The chain couples TRBV18 to TRBJ2-3, with 13 bases fitting TRBD2. Germline V gene lookup returns CDR1 KGHSH and CDR2 LQKENI. This CDR3 spans 17 amino acids. J was trimmed by 0 bases and V by 6 bases; bases with no gene match: 6. CDR3 in DNA: TGTGCCAGCTCGCCGGGACTAGCGGGAATTAGCACAGATACGCAGTATTTT. It is translated as CASSPGLAGISTDTQYF.

CDR3 sequence: CASSLYLAAGTGELFF. CDR3 DNA: TGTGCCAGCAGTTTATATCTAGCGGCAGGCACCGGGGAGCTGTTTTTT. V is TRBV27 and J is TRBJ2-2; 7 bases are a match to TRBD2. The CDR3 runs 16 residues. V trimming: 1 base; J trimming: 4 bases; junction bases outside the gene matches: 6. Germline CDR1 and CDR2: MNHEY and SMNVEV (reference sequence).

V gene TRBV6-1 combines with J gene TRBJ2-1; D ambiguous. Germline V gene lookup returns CDR1 MNHNS and CDR2 SASEGT. The CDR3 consists of 12 residues. V dropped 2 bases and J dropped 7 bases, with 6 bases sitting between them. CDR3 sequence (DNA): TGTGCCAGCAGTGAATTCCAGAATGAGCAGTTCTTC. It yields the protein CASSEFQNEQFF.

V gene TRBV6-5 combines with J gene TRBJ2-7; 7 bases agree with TRBD2. There are 13 residues in the CDR3. Germline lookup yields CDR1 MNHEY and CDR2 SVGAGI. V lost 6 bases and J lost 6; bases outside the gene matches: 8. This CDR3 is CASSSPGGGEQYF. CDR3 DNA sequence: TGTGCCAGCAGCTCCCCTGGGGGGGGCGAGCAGTACTTC.

The V call is TRBV11-3, the J call TRBJ1-4; no firm D call. The CDR3 sequence is 15 residues long. Per germline, CDR1 SGHNT and CDR2 YENEEA. Between the trimmed V and J ends, which lost 1 base and 4 bases, there was a span of 10 bases. The CDR3 loop reads CASSLGQLSNEKLFF. In DNA, the CDR3 is TGTGCCAGCAGCTTAGGGCAGTTAAGTAATGAAAAACTGTTTTTT.

The J gene is TRBJ1-1, the V gene TRBV7-6, with D tentatively TRBD1 (5 bases). This CDR3 is 16 amino acids long. Germline values: CDR1 SGHVS, CDR2 FNYEAQ. The V gene lost 3 bases and the J gene lost 1 base, with 15 bases spanning the gap. The CDR3 protein is CASSFGPLGRNTEAFF. CDR3 nucleotide sequence: TGTGCCAGCAGCTTTGGCCCTTTGGGGCGGAACACTGAAGCTTTCTTT.

This clone was seen just once. V is TRBV5-4 and J is TRBJ1-2; 7 bases map to TRBD1. Germline trimming cut 4 bases from V and 4 bases from J; bases unmatched to any gene: 10. The CDR3 is 15 amino acids. The germline CDR1 and CDR2 sequences are SGHNT and YYREEE (reference sequence). The CDR3 sequence is CASSPRDRASYGYTF. The CDR3 bases are TGTGCCAGCAGCCCGCGGGACAGAGCATCCTATGGCTACACCTTC.

The chain links TRBV11-2 to TRBJ2-3; 7 bases fit TRBD2. The germline V gene encodes CDR1 SGHAT and CDR2 FQNNGV. Unmatched junction bases numbered 14, after V lost 8 bases and J lost 0 bases. CDR3 length: 17 amino acids. DNA for the CDR3: TGTGCCAGCCGCCAAGGTACCGGGAGGTCTAGCACAGATACGCAGTATTTT. It yields the protein CASRQGTGRSSTDTQYF.

The rearrangement joins TRBV5-1 to TRBJ2-3; 8 nucleotides line up with TRBD1. The CDR3 contains 16 residues. CDR1 is SGHRS, CDR2 YFSETQ, per germline. Unmatched junction bases numbered 9, after V lost 0 bases and J lost 6 bases. The CDR3 DNA follows: TGCGCCAGCAGCTTGGCCAAGACAGGGGTAGGGGATACGCAGTATTTT. Protein product: CASSLAKTGVGDTQYF.

V gene TRBV13 combines with J gene TRBJ1-4, with D uncertain. The CDR3 is made up of 14 amino acids. CDR1 is PRHDT and CDR2 is FYEKMQ in the germline V gene (reference sequence). V was trimmed by 5 bases and J by 6 bases, leaving 13 bases between them. The CDR3 here is CASSQNTAHEKLFF. DNA for the CDR3: TGTGCCAGCAGCCAGAACACAGCACATGAAAAACTGTTTTTT.

This chain links TRBV30 with TRBJ2-2, with TRBD1 matching 7 bases. The trim removed 2 bases at V and 5 bases at J, leaving 14 bases unmatched. Germline V gene lookup returns CDR1 GTSNPN and CDR2 SVGIG (reference sequence). The CDR3 loop spans 17 amino acids. The CDR3 reads CAWSTRPPGQLTGELFF. The CDR3 coding sequence is TGTGCCTGGAGTACCCGACCTCCGGGACAGCTTACCGGGGAGCTGTTTTTT.

Here the CDR3 reads CAIRAGDNNEKLFF. Here the CDR3 DNA reads TGTGCCATCAGGGCGGGGGATAACAATGAAAAACTGTTTTTT. The J gene is TRBJ1-4, the V gene TRBV10-3, with D possibly matching TRBD1 (5 bases). The V and J ends lost 6 bases and 5 bases respectively, with 13 bases between them. The CDR3 extends over 14 amino acids. Germline lookup yields CDR1 ENHRY and CDR2 SYGVKD.

The rearrangement links TRBV9 to TRBJ1-2; perhaps TRBD1 as D (6 bases). CDR3 length equals 12 residues. The germline V and J ends were trimmed by 4 bases and 6 bases, with 10 bases remaining between them. CDR1 SGDLS and CDR2 YYNGEE come from the germline V gene. The chain's CDR3 is CASSRDTNGYTF. CDR3 DNA: TGTGCCAGCAGCCGGGACACAAATGGCTACACCTTC.

The chain joins TRBV28 to TRBJ1-1; the D gene is possibly TRBD1 (5 bases). CDR3 length: 15 residues. Trimming removed 6 bases at V and 4 bases at J, with 18 bases between. Looked up from germline, CDR1 is MDHEN and CDR2 is SYDVKM. The CDR3 DNA sequence: TGTGCCAGCAGCCCGTCCCAGGGTTTCAGCACTGAAGCTTTCTTT. Amino acid sequence: CASSPSQGFSTEAFF.

This rearrangement joins TRBV19 to TRBJ2-2, with 7 bases aligning to TRBD2. The trim removed 3 bases at V and 5 bases at J, leaving 3 bases unmatched. The V gene's germline CDR1 is LNHDA and CDR2 SQIVND (reference sequence). CDR3 size: 14 residues. CDR3 residues: CASSIWRGTGELFF. Here the CDR3 DNA reads TGTGCCAGTAGTATTTGGCGGGGGACCGGGGAGCTGTTTTTT.

This chain connects TRBV28 to TRBJ2-6, with D tentatively TRBD2 (6 bases). Germline lookup yields CDR1 MDHEN and CDR2 SYDVKM. The V end lost 5 bases, the J end lost 0 bases, and 14 bases lay between the germline ends. The CDR3 extends over 17 amino acids. CDR3 sequence: CASSGVGLSSGANVLTF. The CDR3 nucleotides are TGTGCCAGCAGTGGGGTCGGACTAAGCTCTGGGGCCAACGTCCTGACTTTC.

The chain couples TRBV2 to TRBJ1-2; a possible D gene is TRBD1 (6 bases). Germline CDR1 is SNHLY and CDR2 is FYNNEI. Trimming removed 4 bases at V and 6 bases at J, with 12 bases between. The CDR3 has 13 residues. In DNA form, the CDR3 reads TGTGCCAGCAGTGGAGACAGGATGGATGGCTACACCTTC. Its translation: CASSGDRMDGYTF.